This TCR beta chain originates from a study of CD8+ T cells in alopecia areata. Regarding the study as a whole: Mice showed TCR sharing more clearly than patients did, possibly owing to HLA.

Treatment here: oral pan-JAK inhibitor, 5-10 mg twice daily. With respect to this clone: Its target is unknown.

Sequencing used cDNA as its template, made by extracting RNA and reverse transcribing it. The data were produced by immunoSEQ multiplex PCR, yet TCRdb's version contains in-frame clones alone and is incomplete. The sample gives about 100,000 clones, almost 60% of which show up once; around 15% is in the top ten. V lost 5 bases, J lost 0 bases, and 17 bases lay in between. The CDR3 length is 16 residues. CDR1 SNHLY and CDR2 FYNNEI come from the germline V gene. The chain combines TRBV2 with TRBJ2-7; no clear D gene. The receptor's source is a human donor with alopecia areata. Source: CD8+ T cells sorted from blood, taken between weeks 55 and 65, from a patient treated with tofacitinib. CDR3 nucleotide sequence: TGTGCCAGCAGTTCCCTCGACGAAACCACCTCCTACGAGCAGTACTTC. Its translation is CASSSLDETTSYEQYF.